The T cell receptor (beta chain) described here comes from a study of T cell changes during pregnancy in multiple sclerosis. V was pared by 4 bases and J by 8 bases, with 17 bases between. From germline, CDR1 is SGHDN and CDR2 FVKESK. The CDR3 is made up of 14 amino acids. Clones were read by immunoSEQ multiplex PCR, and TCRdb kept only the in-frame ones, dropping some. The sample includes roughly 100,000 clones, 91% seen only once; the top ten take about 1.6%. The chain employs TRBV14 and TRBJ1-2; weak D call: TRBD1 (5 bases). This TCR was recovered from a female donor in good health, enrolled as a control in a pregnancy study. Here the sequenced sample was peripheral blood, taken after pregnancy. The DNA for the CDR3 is TGTGCCAGCAGCCGGCAAGTTCAGGGATCGGGCTACACCTTC. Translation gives CASSRQVQGSGYTF.